A selection of T cell receptor beta chains follows, all from one sample in a study of blood T cell repertoires in COVID-19. Libraries were prepared by immunoSEQ multiplex PCR; TCRdb keeps only in-frame clonotypes and omits some of them. The table lists 150,000 to 180,000 clones, around 90% of them singletons, with 0.5% to 0.6% in the top ten. Sequencing was performed on peripheral blood. The receptor set was obtained from a man aged 45-65 years with acute or convalescent COVID-19. Both conserved end residues are part of each CDR3.

J gene,V gene,CDR3 protein
TRBJ1-5,TRBV2,CASSPTQGGYSNQPQHF
TRBJ1-4,TRBV7-8,CASSRTATNEKLFF
TRBJ2-5,TRBV5-1,CASSLTGNQETQYF
TRBJ2-7,TRBV18,CASSLTGQGGSYEQYF
TRBJ1-5,TRBV30,CAWTTGTGFSNQPQHF
TRBJ1-1,TRBV7-2,CASSPPGRGSEAFF
TRBJ2-3,TRBV10-1,CASSGLFGGGRTDTQYF
TRBJ2-5,TRBV10-1,CASSESDGTAKETQYF
TRBJ1-2,TRBV5-1,CASSFLQGAEGYTF
TRBJ2-3,TRBV24-1,CATSDFGQGVFGTQYF
TRBJ2-2,TRBV6-2/TRBV6-3,CASSPGFPGELFF
TRBJ1-1,TRBV6-5,CASSWGQGGEAFF
TRBJ2-7,TRBV7-9,CASSYRGGDYEQYF
TRBJ1-2,TRBV16,CASSQSWRGSNYGYTF
TRBJ1-2,TRBV7-2,CASSPGQGGYGYTF
TRBJ1-1,TRBV2,CASSQDRLNTEAFF
TRBJ2-3,TRBV15,CATSTTGGITDTQYF
TRBJ2-1,TRBV7-9,CASSYGTASYNEQFF
TRBJ2-1,TRBV7-8,CASSLASDYNEQFF
TRBJ2-5,TRBV19,CATRSTGAQETQYF
TRBJ2-1,TRBV6-5,CASSYERGHEQFF
TRBJ2-1,TRBV18,CASSPDRAPHEQFF
TRBJ1-4,TRBV19,CATQGFKEKLFF
TRBJ2-5,TRBV28,CASSSGFGETQYF
TRBJ1-2,TRBV24-1,CATSAGPHRGYTF
TRBJ2-3,TRBV20-1,CSASRADGVGTDTQYF
TRBJ2-1,TRBV5-1,CASKGNEQFF
TRBJ1-4,TRBV28,CASSFESATNEKLFF
TRBJ1-1,TRBV19,CASSRRQGWNTEAFF
TRBJ2-1,TRBV5-1,CASSWGQGNEQFF
TRBJ1-2,TRBV30,CAWSVGSTTYGYTF
TRBJ1-5,TRBV19,CASSINRGRNQPQHF
TRBJ2-7,TRBV3-1/TRBV3-2,CASSQVASGSHEQYF
TRBJ2-1,TRBV21-1,CASSPQGTEQFF
TRBJ1-3,TRBV4-1,CASSLSLTGMGSGNTIYF
TRBJ1-4,TRBV27,CASSSRGAGGEKLFF
TRBJ1-5,TRBV3-1/TRBV3-2,CASSQEGAGGPDQPQHF
TRBJ2-2,TRBV27,CASRRGGELFF
TRBJ2-1,TRBV15,CATSRDLSDRGHNEQFF
TRBJ1-2,TRBV18,CASSPETGGAYGYTF
TRBJ1-5,TRBV19,CASSIAGQGHQPQHF
TRBJ2-4,TRBV11-2,CASSLGLAGVRTKNIQYF
TRBJ1-2,TRBV3-1/TRBV3-2,CASSQDRAGDGPYGYTF
TRBJ1-1,TRBV6-5,CASSSGGQGNTEAFF
TRBJ1-5,TRBV19,CASQQGAFNQPQHF
TRBJ1-3,TRBV4-3,CASSQDAPGQGRNTIYF
TRBJ2-7,TRBV7-2,CASTVDRDRSYEQYF
TRBJ1-6,TRBV30,CAWAPFRDSPLHF
TRBJ2-1,TRBV5-1,CASSLGGGSYNEQFF